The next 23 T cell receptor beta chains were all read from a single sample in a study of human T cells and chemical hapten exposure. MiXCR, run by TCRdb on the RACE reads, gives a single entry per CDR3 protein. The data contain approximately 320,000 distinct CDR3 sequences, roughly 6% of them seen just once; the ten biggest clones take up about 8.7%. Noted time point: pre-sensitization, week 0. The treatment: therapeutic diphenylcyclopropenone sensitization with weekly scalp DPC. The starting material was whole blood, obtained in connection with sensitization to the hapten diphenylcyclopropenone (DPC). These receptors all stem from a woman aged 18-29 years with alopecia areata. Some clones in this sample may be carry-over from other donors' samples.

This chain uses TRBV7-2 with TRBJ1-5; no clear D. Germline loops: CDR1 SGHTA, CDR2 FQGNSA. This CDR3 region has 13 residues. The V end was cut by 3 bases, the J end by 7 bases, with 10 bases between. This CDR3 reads CASSFDVGQPQHF. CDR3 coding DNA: TGTGCCAGCAGCTTTGATGTAGGGCAGCCCCAGCATTTT.

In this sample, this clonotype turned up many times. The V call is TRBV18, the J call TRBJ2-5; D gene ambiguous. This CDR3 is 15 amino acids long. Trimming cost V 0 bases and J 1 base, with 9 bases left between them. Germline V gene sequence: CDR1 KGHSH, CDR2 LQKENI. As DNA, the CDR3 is TGTGCCAGCTCACCACCGGAGTCAGTCCAAGAGACCCAGTACTTC. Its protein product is CASSPPESVQETQYF.

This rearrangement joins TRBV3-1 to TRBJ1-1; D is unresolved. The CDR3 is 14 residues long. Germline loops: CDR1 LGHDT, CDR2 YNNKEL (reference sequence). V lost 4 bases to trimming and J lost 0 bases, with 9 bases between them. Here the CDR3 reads CASSRRNLNTEAFF. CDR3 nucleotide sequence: TGTGCCAGCAGCCGAAGGAATTTGAACACTGAAGCTTTCTTT. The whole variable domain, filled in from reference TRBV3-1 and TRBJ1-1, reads DTAVSQTPKYLVTQMGNDKSIKCEQNLGHDTMYWYKQDSKKFLKIMFSYNNKELIINETVPNRFSPKSPDKAHLNLHINSLELGDSAVYFCASSRRNLNTEAFFGQGTRLTVV.

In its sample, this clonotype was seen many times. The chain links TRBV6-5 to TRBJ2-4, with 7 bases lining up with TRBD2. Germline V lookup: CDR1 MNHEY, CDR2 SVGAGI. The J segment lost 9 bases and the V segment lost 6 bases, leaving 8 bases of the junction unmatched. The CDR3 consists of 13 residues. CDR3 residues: CASRREGTVIQYF. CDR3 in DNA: TGTGCCAGCAGGAGGGAGGGAACAGTCATTCAGTACTTC.

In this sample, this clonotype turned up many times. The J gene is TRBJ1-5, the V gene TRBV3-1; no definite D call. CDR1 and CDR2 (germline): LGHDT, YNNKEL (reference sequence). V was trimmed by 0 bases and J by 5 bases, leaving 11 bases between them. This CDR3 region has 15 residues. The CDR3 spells CASSQDLDGYQPQHF. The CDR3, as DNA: TGTGCCAGCAGCCAAGATCTTGATGGGTATCAGCCCCAGCATTTT.

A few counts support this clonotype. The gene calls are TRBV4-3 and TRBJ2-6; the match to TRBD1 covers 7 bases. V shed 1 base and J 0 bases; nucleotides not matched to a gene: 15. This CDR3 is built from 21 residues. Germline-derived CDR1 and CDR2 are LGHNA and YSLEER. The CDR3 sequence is CASSQAQGRYGSFSGANVLTF. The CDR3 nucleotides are TGCGCCAGCAGCCAAGCACAGGGGCGCTATGGATCATTCTCTGGGGCCAACGTCCTGACTTTC.

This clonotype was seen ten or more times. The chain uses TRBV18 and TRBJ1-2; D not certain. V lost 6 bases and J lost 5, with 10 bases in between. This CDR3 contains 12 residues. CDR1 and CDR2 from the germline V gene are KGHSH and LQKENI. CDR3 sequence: CASSPEGYGYTF. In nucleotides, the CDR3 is TGTGCCAGCTCCCCCGAAGGGTATGGCTACACCTTC.

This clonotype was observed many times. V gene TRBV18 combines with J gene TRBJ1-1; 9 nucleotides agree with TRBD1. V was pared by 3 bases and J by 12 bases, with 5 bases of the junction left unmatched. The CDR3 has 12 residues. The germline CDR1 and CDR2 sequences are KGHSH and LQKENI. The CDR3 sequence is CASSPWTGVTFF. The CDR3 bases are TGTGCCAGCTCACCTTGGACAGGGGTGACTTTCTTT.

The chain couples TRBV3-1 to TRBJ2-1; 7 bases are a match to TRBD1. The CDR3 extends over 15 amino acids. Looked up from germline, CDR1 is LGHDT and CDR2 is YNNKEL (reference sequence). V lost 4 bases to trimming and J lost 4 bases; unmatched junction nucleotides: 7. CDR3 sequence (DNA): TGTGCCAGCAGCCGAGAGACAGGGCCTTACAATGAGCAGTTCTTC. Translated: CASSRETGPYNEQFF.

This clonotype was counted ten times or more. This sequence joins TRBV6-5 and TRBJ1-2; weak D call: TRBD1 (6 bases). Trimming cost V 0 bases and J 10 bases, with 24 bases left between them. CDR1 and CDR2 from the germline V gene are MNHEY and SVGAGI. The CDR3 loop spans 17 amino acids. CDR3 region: CASSYSRTGPGFMDYTF. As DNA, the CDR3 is TGTGCCAGCAGTTACTCGAGAACAGGGCCGGGATTTATGGACTACACCTTC.

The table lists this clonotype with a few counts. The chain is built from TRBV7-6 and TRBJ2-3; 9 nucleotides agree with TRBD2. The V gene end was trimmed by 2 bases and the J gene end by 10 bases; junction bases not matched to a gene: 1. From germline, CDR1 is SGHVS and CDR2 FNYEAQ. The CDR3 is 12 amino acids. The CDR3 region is CASSLSGGPQYF. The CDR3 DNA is TGTGCCAGCAGCTTAAGCGGGGGGCCGCAGTATTTT.

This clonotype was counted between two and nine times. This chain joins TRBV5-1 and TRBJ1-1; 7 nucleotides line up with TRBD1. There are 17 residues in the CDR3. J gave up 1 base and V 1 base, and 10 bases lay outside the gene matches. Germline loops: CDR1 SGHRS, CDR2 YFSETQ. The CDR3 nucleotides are TGCGCCAGCAGCTTGAGTAAGGGCAGGGGGACGAACACTGAAGCTTTCTTT. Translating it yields CASSLSKGRGTNTEAFF.

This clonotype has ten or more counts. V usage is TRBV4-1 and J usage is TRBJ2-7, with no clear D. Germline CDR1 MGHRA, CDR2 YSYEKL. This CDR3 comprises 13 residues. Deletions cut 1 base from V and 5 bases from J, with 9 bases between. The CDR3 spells CASSQVIRNEQYF. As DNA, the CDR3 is TGCGCCAGCAGCCAAGTCATCAGGAACGAGCAGTACTTC.

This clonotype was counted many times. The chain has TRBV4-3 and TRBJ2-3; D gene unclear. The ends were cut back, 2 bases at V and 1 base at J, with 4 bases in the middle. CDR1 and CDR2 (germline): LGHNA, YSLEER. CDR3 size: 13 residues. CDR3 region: CASSQSGTDTQYF. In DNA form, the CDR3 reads TGCGCCAGCAGCCAAAGCGGCACAGATACGCAGTATTTT.

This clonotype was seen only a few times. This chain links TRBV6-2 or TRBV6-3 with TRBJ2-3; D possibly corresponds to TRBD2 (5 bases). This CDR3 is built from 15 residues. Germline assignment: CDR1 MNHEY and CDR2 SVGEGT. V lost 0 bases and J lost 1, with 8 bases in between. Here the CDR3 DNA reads TGTGCCAGCAGTTACTCGGACTCGGGCACAGATACGCAGTATTTT. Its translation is CASSYSDSGTDTQYF.

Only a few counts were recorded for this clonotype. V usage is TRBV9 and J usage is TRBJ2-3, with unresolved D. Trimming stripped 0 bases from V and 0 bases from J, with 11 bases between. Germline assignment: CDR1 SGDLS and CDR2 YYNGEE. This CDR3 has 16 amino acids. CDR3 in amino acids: CASSVGSGTSTDTQYF. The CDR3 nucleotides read TGTGCCAGCAGCGTAGGGTCGGGTACTAGCACAGATACGCAGTATTTT.

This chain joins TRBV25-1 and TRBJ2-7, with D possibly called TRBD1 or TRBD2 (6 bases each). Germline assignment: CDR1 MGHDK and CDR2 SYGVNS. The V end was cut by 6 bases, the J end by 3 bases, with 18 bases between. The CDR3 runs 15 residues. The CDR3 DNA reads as TGTGCCAGCAGCGAGGGGGGATTGGCCCTCTACGAGCAGTACTTC. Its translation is CASSEGGLALYEQYF.

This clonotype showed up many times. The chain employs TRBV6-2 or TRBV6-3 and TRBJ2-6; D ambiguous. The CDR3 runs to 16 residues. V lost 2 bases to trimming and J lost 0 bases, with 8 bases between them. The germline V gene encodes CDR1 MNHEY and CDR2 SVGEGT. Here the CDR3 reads CASSYGTLSGANVLTF. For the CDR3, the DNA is TGTGCCAGCAGTTACGGTACACTCTCTGGGGCCAACGTCCTGACTTTC.

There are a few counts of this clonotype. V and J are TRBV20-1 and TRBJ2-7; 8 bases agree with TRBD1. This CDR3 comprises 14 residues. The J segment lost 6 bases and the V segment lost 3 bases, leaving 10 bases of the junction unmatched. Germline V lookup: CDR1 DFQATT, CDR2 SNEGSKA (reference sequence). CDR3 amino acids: CSARVPGQEGEQYF. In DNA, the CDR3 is TGCAGTGCTAGGGTACCGGGACAGGAGGGCGAGCAGTACTTC.

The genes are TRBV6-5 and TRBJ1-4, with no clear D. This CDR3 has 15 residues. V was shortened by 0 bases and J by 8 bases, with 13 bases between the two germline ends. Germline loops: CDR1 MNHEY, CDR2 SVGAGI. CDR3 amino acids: CASSYSKLGEEKLFF. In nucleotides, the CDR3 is TGTGCCAGCAGTTACTCAAAATTGGGAGAAGAAAAACTGTTTTTT.

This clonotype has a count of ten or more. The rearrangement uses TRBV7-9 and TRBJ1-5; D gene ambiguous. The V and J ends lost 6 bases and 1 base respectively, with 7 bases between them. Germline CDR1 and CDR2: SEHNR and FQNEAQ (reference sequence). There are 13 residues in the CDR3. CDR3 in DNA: TGTGCCAGCAGTTTGAGAAGCAATCAGCCCCAGCATTTT. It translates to CASSLRSNQPQHF.

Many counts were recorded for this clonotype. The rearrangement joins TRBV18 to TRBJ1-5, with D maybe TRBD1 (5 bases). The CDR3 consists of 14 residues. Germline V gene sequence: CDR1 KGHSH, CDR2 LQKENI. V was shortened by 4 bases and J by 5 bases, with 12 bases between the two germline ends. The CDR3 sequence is CASSQGTRDQPQHF. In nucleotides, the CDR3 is TGTGCCAGCTCACAGGGGACCCGCGATCAGCCCCAGCATTTT. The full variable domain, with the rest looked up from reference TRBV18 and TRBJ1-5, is NAGVMQNPRHLVRRRGQEARLRCSPMKGHSHVYWYRQLPEEGLKFMVYLQKENIIDESGMPKERFSAEFPKEGPSILRIQQVVRGDSAAYFCASSQGTRDQPQHFGDGTRLSIL.

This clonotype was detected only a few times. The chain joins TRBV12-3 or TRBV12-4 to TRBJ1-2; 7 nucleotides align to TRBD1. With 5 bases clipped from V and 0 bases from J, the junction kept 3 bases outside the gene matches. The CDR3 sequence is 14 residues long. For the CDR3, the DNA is TGTGCCAGCAGTCCGGGACAGTCTAACTATGGCTACACCTTC. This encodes CASSPGQSNYGYTF.